This T cell receptor beta chain originates from a study of blood T cell repertoires in COVID-19. Study-level background: The United States, Italy and Spain provided the acute and convalescent COVID-19 samples.

Germline CDR1 reads LNHDA; CDR2 reads SQIVND (reference sequence). This CDR3 has 17 amino acids. The ends were cut back, 5 bases at V and 0 bases at J, with 17 bases in the middle. The protocol was immunoSEQ multiplex PCR, while the TCRdb copy is restricted to in-frame clones and leaves out a portion. Seen here are fewer than 250,000 clones, about four fifths observed once, and the top ten hold about 4.8%. A few counts support this clone. The V and J genes are TRBV19 and TRBJ1-5; a weak D match, TRBD1 (5 bases). The specimen sequenced was peripheral blood. This receptor was obtained from a woman in her seventies with acute or convalescent COVID-19. CDR3 sequence (DNA): TGTGCCAGTAGTCTCCGGCAGGGCCAAAATAGCAATCAGCCCCAGCATTTT. Its protein is CASSLRQGQNSNQPQHF.